Below are 17 T cell receptor beta chains sequenced from a single sample in a study of cytomegalovirus exposure and HLA in healthy donors. PCR was performed using 60 Vbeta and 13 Jbeta primers. Here immunoSEQ multiplex PCR was the method, and the copy in TCRdb shows in-frame clones only, minus some. The sample has over 150,000 clones, roughly 70% seen once. Sequencing used PBMCs. The origin of the receptors is a woman aged 25 to 39 in good health and CMV-seronegative.

The rearrangement joins TRBV5-6 to TRBJ1-1; weak D call: TRBD1 (5 bases). V was cut by 4 bases and J by 1 base, with 8 bases left in between. Germline V lookup: CDR1 SGHDT, CDR2 YYEEEE. CDR3 length: 13 amino acids. CDR3 region: CASSPGGNTEAFF. DNA for the CDR3: TGTGCCAGCAGCCCGGGGGGGAACACTGAAGCTTTCTTT.

This clone was found a few times. V and J are TRBV19 and TRBJ2-2, with D perhaps matching TRBD2 (6 bases). Germline V gene sequence: CDR1 LNHDA, CDR2 SQIVND (reference sequence). CDR3 length: 14 residues. V was clipped by 3 bases and J by 4 bases, with 9 bases between them. CDR3 amino acids: CASSIGGGTGELFF. The CDR3 DNA follows: TGTGCCAGTAGTATCGGGGGAGGCACCGGGGAGCTGTTTTTT.

The V gene is TRBV27, the J gene TRBJ1-5; D not resolved. V was shortened by 4 bases and J by 0 bases, with 4 bases between the two germline ends. Germline V gives CDR1 MNHEY, CDR2 SMNVEV (reference sequence). The CDR3 runs to 13 residues. The CDR3 DNA sequence: TGTGCCAGCAGTTCTTATAGCAATCAGCCCCAGCATTTT. Its translation: CASSSYSNQPQHF.

The chain employs TRBV15 and TRBJ2-7; D is perhaps TRBD2 (6 bases). The CDR3 runs 16 residues. From germline, CDR1 is LNHNV and CDR2 YYDKDF (reference sequence). V was cut by 5 bases and J by 0 bases, with 17 bases left in between. CDR3 coding DNA: TGTGCCACCAGCGCCGTGAGGCGGGGCCTCTCCTACGAGCAGTACTTC. The encoded protein is CATSAVRRGLSYEQYF.

The rearrangement joins TRBV30 to TRBJ2-5; a possible D gene is TRBD1 (6 bases). V shed 2 bases and J shed 5 bases, with 12 bases lying between them. The CDR3 totals 13 residues. Per the germline V gene, CDR1 is GTSNPN and CDR2 is SVGIG (reference sequence). The CDR3, as DNA: TGTGCCTGGAGTCCCGATAGGGGGGAGACCCAGTACTTC. It is translated as CAWSPDRGETQYF.

This clone has only a few counts. The chain couples TRBV4-2 to TRBJ2-6; TRBD2 might be the D (6 bases). The V gene's germline CDR1 is LGHNA and CDR2 YNFKEQ. The CDR3 contains 18 residues. Trimming stripped 3 bases from V and 3 bases from J, with 18 bases between. CDR3 bases: TGTGCCAGCAGCCATGAGGCCTCGACTAGTTTTGGGGCCAACGTCCTGACTTTC. It yields the protein CASSHEASTSFGANVLTF.

CDR3 protein: CAIRNQGSGNTIYF. The CDR3 region has the DNA TGTGCCATCAGAAACCAGGGGTCTGGAAACACCATATATTTT. V gene TRBV10-3 combines with J gene TRBJ1-3; perhaps TRBD1 as D (6 bases). The V end was cut by 6 bases, the J end by 1 base, with 10 bases between. The CDR3 is made up of 14 amino acids. Looked up from germline, CDR1 is ENHRY and CDR2 is SYGVKD.

The J gene is TRBJ2-1, the V gene TRBV19; 7 bases align to TRBD1. The CDR3 extends over 18 amino acids. Looked up from germline, CDR1 is LNHDA and CDR2 is SQIVND (reference sequence). V lost 1 base to trimming and J lost 5 bases; unmatched junction nucleotides: 14. The CDR3 spells CASSIAPARQGGHNEQFF. DNA for the CDR3: TGTGCCAGTAGTATAGCTCCAGCCAGACAGGGTGGCCACAATGAGCAGTTCTTC.

The V gene is TRBV30, the J gene TRBJ2-1, with 10 bases lining up with TRBD2. The CDR3 extends over 15 amino acids. Germline V gene sequence: CDR1 GTSNPN, CDR2 SVGIG (reference sequence). Losses at the gene ends were 1 base for V and 8 bases for J; bases not matched to a gene: 8. The chain's CDR3 is CAWSGASGSKYEQFF. DNA of the CDR3: TGTGCCTGGAGTGGGGCTAGCGGGAGTAAGTATGAGCAGTTCTTC.

The V and J genes are TRBV7-2 and TRBJ2-7, with TRBD2 matching 13 bases. Germline trimming cut 1 base from V and 4 bases from J; bases unmatched to any gene: 4. CDR1 SGHTA and CDR2 FQGNSA come from the germline V gene. This CDR3 spans 16 amino acids. CDR3 residues: CASSLEGLAGVYEQYF. CDR3 nucleotides: TGTGCCAGCAGCTTAGAAGGACTAGCGGGGGTGTACGAGCAGTACTTC. Using reference TRBV7-2 and TRBJ2-7 for the parts outside the CDR3, the full variable domain is GAGVSQSPSNKVTEKGKDVELRCDPISGHTALYWYRQSLGQGLEFLIYFQGNSAPDKSGLPSDRFSAERTGGSVSTLTIQRTQQEDSAVYLCASSLEGLAGVYEQYFGPGTRLTVT.

This clone showed up just a few times. V gene TRBV5-4 combines with J gene TRBJ2-3, with a tentative D call TRBD2 (6 bases). This CDR3 comprises 15 residues. Germline V gene data show CDR1 as SGHNT and CDR2 as YYREEE (reference sequence). Trimming shortened V by 5 bases and J by 2 bases, and 15 bases separated the two germline ends. CDR3 nucleotides: TGTGCCAGCAGTGGGAGGCGGGGAAACACAGATACGCAGTATTTT. It encodes CASSGRRGNTDTQYF.

This clone has only one observation. The J gene is TRBJ2-2, the V gene TRBV7-2; TRBD1 aligns across 9 bases. The CDR3 spans 16 residues. V lost 0 bases to trimming and J lost 3 bases; unmatched junction nucleotides: 2. The germline gives CDR1 SGHTA, CDR2 FQGNSA. DNA of the CDR3: TGTGCCAGCAGCTTAGCGGGACAGGGTTACACCGGGGAGCTGTTTTTT. Translated, it gives CASSLAGQGYTGELFF.

The chain combines TRBV13 with TRBJ1-1; D is perhaps TRBD1 (6 bases). V shed 6 bases and J shed 4 bases, with 12 bases lying between them. The CDR3 runs to 13 residues. Germline V gene sequence: CDR1 PRHDT, CDR2 FYEKMQ (reference sequence). The CDR3 DNA reads as TGTGCCAGCAGGTACAGGGTTAGCACTGAAGCTTTCTTT. This sequence encodes CASRYRVSTEAFF. The full variable domain, completed using reference TRBV13 and TRBJ1-1, is AAGVIQSPRHLIKEKRETATLKCYPIPRHDTVYWYQQGPGQDPQFLISFYEKMQSDKGSIPDRFSAQQFSDYHSELNMSSLELGDSALYFCASRYRVSTEAFFGQGTRLTVV.

The chain has TRBV9 and TRBJ1-2, with 10 bases matching TRBD1. Looked up from germline, CDR1 is SGDLS and CDR2 is YYNGEE. The junction had 15 bases not matched to a gene; V was cut back by 3 bases and J by 7 bases. The CDR3 loop spans 17 amino acids. This chain's CDR3 is CASSAPTRVTGGSGYTF. CDR3 bases: TGTGCCAGCAGCGCCCCCACTAGGGTGACAGGGGGCTCTGGCTACACCTTC.

A few counts support this clone. The V and J genes are TRBV11-2 and TRBJ2-3, with 15 bases identical to TRBD2. The CDR3 totals 18 residues. Germline CDR1 reads SGHAT; CDR2 reads FQNNGV. V dropped 4 bases and J dropped 2; count of bases not matched to a gene: 7. The CDR3: CASSSGGLAGGVTDTQYF. In DNA form, the CDR3 reads TGTGCCAGCAGCTCTGGCGGACTAGCGGGAGGGGTCACAGATACGCAGTATTTT.

In DNA, the CDR3 is TGTGCCAGCAGTTTATCGACAGGAGTGAACACTGAAGCTTTCTTT. Translated: CASSLSTGVNTEAFF. V usage is TRBV27 and J usage is TRBJ1-1; TRBD1 might be the D (6 bases). V lost 0 bases and J lost 0, with 8 bases in between. This CDR3 has 15 residues. Per the germline V gene, CDR1 is MNHEY and CDR2 is SMNVEV (reference sequence).

This chain connects TRBV11-2 to TRBJ1-1; D gene ambiguous. This CDR3 contains 12 residues. Germline-derived CDR1 and CDR2 are SGHAT and FQNNGV. Between the trimmed V and J ends, which lost 5 bases and 5 bases, there was a span of 9 bases. DNA of the CDR3: TGTGCCAGCAGCCCCTCCTCGACTGAAGCTTTCTTT. Residues: CASSPSSTEAFF.